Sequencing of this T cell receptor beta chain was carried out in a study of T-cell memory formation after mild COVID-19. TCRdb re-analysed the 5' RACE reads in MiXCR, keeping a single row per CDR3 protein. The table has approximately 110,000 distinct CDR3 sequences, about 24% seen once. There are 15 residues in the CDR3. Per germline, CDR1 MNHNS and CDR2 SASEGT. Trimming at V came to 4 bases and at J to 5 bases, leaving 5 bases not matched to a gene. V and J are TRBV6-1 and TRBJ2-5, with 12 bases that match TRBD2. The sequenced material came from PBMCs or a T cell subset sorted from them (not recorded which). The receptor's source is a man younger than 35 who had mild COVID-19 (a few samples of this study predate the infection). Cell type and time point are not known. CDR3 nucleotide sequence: TGTGCCAGCAGTGGGCTAGCGGGGGGGCCCGAGACCCAGTACTTC. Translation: CASSGLAGGPETQYF.